The T cell receptor (beta chain) described here comes from a study of blood T cell repertoires in COVID-19 (dated by TCRdb to 2018 to 2021). In the study overall: Samples from collaborators originated in the United States, Italy and Spain and spanned both the acute and convalescent phases of COVID-19. The prospective study material was composed of cDNA or gDNA derived from T cells, B-cell-depleted T cells, or PBMCs. Subjects who had been exposed to COVID-19, were actively infected with it, or had recovered from it provided the deeply sampled blood TCRbeta repertoires that made up the dataset. A freely available public database, intended as a resource for researchers studying the immune response to SARS-CoV-2, is where the repertoires were released. Samples were obtained from the ongoing ImmuneRACE study (first 160 participants) and from 1,200 or so subjects provided by 6 global collaborators. Sample metadata almost always included a de-identified subject ID, COVID-19 status, age in years and sex. Where available, HLA class I and class II types were obtained from metadata supplied by the sample provider rather than from assay-based typing. Study-level results and caveats: The quantity of clinical and demographic metadata differed by source and by participant and was supplied without curation.

Comment on this clone: Its antigen is currently not known. The input lacks base qualities; no much larger clone sits a single base away.

Participants in the prospective study were aged roughly 18 to 95 years, lived in under 30 United States geographic areas, and enrolled through a virtual design. In the prospective study, cohorts were assigned on the basis of participant-reported clinical history obtained from a screening survey and a study questionnaire. ImmuneRACE Cohort 3 recovered participants were defined by two consecutive negative NP/OP PCR tests, healthcare professional clearance, or symptom resolution. In the prospective study, whole blood, serum and a nasopharyngeal or oropharyngeal swab were collected from each participant by mobile phlebotomists. Over a roughly 2-month period, participants in the prospective study had the option of providing additional blood draws and questionnaires. Before DNA extraction, prospective study blood samples were shipped either frozen or at room temperature. TCRbeta CDR3 regions were amplified from genomic DNA using the immunoSEQ Assay, a bias-controlled multiplex PCR. On the study's bioinformatics: Within the assay, amplification of reference gene primers was used to estimate how many nucleated cells each sample contained. To quantify the absolute abundance of each unique TCRbeta CDR3 rearrangement, sequence reads were collapsed and filtered. Productive Simpson clonality was computed per sample as the square root of Simpson's diversity index over productive rearrangements. TCRdb carries this immuneACCESS record with in-frame sequences only. Its versions omit some clonotypes, under half of them owing to an unresolved V gene in the studies checked, with the rest unexplained. V and J calls and clone size follow that table, whereas D and trimming were derived from the DNA. The sample table lists fewer than 300,000 clones, 80% to 90% of them with a count of one. The ten largest clones capture 3.5% to 5.5% of the sample.

The CDR3 covers 15 residues, taking in both the cysteine and the phenylalanine. Just CDR3 DNA is preserved here, 45 bases in frame from base 1. Sequenced input: PBMCs or T cells enriched from blood (not recorded which). This receptor was obtained from a woman aged 30 to 39 who had recovered from COVID-19. The chain uses TRBV21-1 and TRBJ2-3; TRBD1, the table's D call, lacks a check against the DNA. TRBV21-1 represents a pseudogene. The bases are TGTGCCAGCAGCCACAGGGTCCGGCGAGAGGATACGCAGTATTTT. This codes for CASSHRVRREDTQYF.